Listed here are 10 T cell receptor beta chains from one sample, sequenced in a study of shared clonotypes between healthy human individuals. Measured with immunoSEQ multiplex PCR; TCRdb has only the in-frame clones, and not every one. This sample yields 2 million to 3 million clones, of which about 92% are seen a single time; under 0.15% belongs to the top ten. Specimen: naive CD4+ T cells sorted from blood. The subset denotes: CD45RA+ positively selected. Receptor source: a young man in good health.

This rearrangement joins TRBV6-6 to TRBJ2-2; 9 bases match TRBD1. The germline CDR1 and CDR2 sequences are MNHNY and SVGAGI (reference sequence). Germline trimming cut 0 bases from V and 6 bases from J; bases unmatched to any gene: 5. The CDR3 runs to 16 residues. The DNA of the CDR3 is TGTGCCAGCAGTTACTCCGACAGGGGGGCCTCCGGGGAGCTGTTTTTT. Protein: CASSYSDRGASGELFF.

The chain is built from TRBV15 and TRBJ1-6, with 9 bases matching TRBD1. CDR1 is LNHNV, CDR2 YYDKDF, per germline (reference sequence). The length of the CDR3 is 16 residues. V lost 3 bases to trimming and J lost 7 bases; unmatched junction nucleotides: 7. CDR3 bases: TGTGCCACCAGCAGGCGGACAGGGGCTAGAAATTCACCCCTCCACTTT. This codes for CATSRRTGARNSPLHF.

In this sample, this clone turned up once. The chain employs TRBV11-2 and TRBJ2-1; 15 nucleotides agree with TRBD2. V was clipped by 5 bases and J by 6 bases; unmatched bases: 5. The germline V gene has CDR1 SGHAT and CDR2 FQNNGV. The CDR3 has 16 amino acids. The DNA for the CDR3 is TGTGCCAGCAGCCCCGGACTAGCGGGAGGGCTCAATGAGCAGTTCTTC. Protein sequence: CASSPGLAGGLNEQFF.

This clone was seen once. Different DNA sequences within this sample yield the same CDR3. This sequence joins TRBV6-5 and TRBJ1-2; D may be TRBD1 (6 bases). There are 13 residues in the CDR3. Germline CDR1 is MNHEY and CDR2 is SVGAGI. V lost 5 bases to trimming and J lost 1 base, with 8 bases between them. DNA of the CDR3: TGTGCCAGCAGTCCACAGGGTAACTATGGCTACACCTTC. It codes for CASSPQGNYGYTF.

The CDR3 is CASSPTSGGSFYEQYF. DNA for the CDR3: TGTGCCAGCAGCCCCACTAGCGGGGGGTCCTTCTACGAGCAGTACTTC. V and J are TRBV7-8 and TRBJ2-7; 12 nucleotides match TRBD2. Germline V gene data show CDR1 as SGHVS and CDR2 as FQNEAQ. Trimming took 5 bases from V and 3 from J; bases not matched to a gene: 8. The CDR3 spans 16 residues.

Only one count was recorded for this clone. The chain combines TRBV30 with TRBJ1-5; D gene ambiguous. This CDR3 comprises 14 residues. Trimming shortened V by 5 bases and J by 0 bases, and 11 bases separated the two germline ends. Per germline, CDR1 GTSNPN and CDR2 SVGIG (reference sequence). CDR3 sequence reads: CAWCGSNSNQPQHF. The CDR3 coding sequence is TGTGCCTGGTGTGGGAGCAATAGCAATCAGCCCCAGCATTTT.

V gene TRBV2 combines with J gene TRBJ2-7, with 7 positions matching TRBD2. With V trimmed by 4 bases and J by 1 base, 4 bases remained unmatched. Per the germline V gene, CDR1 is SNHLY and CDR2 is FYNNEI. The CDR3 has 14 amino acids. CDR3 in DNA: TGTGCCAGCAGTGTAACGGGGGGATCCTACGAGCAGTACTTC. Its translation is CASSVTGGSYEQYF.

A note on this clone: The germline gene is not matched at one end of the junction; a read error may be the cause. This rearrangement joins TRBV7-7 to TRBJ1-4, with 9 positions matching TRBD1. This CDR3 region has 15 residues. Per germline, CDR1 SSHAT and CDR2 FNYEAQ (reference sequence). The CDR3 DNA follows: TGTGCTAGCAGCGCGGGGACAGGGATGGGTGAAAAACTGTTTTTT. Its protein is CASSAGTGMGEKLFF.

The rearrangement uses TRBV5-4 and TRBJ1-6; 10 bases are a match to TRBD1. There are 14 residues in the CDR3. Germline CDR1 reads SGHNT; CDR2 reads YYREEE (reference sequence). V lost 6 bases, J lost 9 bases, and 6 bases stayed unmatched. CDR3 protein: CASTRQGAGSPLHF. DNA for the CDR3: TGTGCCAGCACCAGACAGGGGGCAGGTTCACCCCTCCACTTT.

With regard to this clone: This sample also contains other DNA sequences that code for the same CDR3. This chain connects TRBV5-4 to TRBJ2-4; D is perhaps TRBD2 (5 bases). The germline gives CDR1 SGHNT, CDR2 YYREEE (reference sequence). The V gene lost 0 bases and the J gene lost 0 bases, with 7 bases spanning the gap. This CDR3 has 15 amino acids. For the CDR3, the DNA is TGTGCCAGCAGCTTGGGGGGAGTAGCCAAAAACATTCAGTACTTC. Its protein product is CASSLGGVAKNIQYF.